This TCR beta chain is drawn from a study of chemoradiotherapy in HPV16-positive cancers. Study observations and caveats: Non-HPV-specific T cells did not expand in tumors during treatment, whereas candidate HPV-specific clones and E7-related motifs did.

The CDR3 sequence is 15 residues long. Trimming took off 2 bases at V and 4 bases at J, with 11 bases between the two ends. CDR1 is MNHEY and CDR2 is SVGAGI in the germline V gene. On this clone: Its antigen remains unknown.

Assay: immunoSEQ multiplex PCR; the TCRdb copy retains only in-frame clones and omits some. The repertoire includes about 7,600 clones, roughly four fifths of them detected once, and about 3% sits in the top ten. This material consisted of blood, taken from a patient who underwent chemoradiotherapy. This sequence joins TRBV6-5 and TRBJ1-4; TRBD1 is a possible D gene (5 bases). The sequence derives from a human donor with HPV-associated anogenital cancer. The CDR3: CASSYAGTDNEKLFF. CDR3 nucleotide sequence: TGTGCCAGCAGTTACGCCGGGACGGATAATGAAAAACTGTTTTTT.